These 7 T cell receptor beta chains originate from one sample sequenced in a study of monozygotic twins with cystic fibrosis. Data came from immunoSEQ multiplex PCR; TCRdb stores just in-frame clones and leaves some out. The sample shows tens of thousands of clones, 84% of them seen only once. Specimen: blood. The receptor set was obtained from a girl aged 2 to 9 with cystic fibrosis.

The rearrangement links TRBV9 to TRBJ2-2, with unresolved D. Germline V gene lookup returns CDR1 SGDLS and CDR2 YYNGEE. There are 13 residues in the CDR3. Trimming shortened V by 4 bases and J by 2 bases, and 6 bases separated the two germline ends. CDR3 DNA sequence: TGTGCCAGCAGCTCGTTTAACACCGGGGAGCTGTTTTTT. Translated: CASSSFNTGELFF.

This clone was recorded a few times. This chain uses TRBV7-3 with TRBJ1-1; a possible D gene is TRBD1 (6 bases). From germline, CDR1 is SGHTA and CDR2 FQGTGA. V was cut by 5 bases and J by 1 base, with 17 bases left in between. This CDR3 region has 16 residues. The CDR3 region is CASSPYPGGANTEAFF. The CDR3 region has the DNA TGTGCCAGCAGCCCATACCCCGGGGGCGCGAACACTGAAGCTTTCTTT.

This clone was counted only a few times. This rearrangement joins TRBV7-6 to TRBJ2-3; maybe TRBD2 (5 bases). Germline V gene data show CDR1 as SGHVS and CDR2 as FNYEAQ. Trimming removed 5 bases from V and 2 bases from J, with 14 bases in between. The length of the CDR3 is 15 residues. The CDR3 loop reads CASSPTLADTDTQYF. DNA of the CDR3: TGTGCCAGCAGCCCCACCCTAGCTGACACAGATACGCAGTATTTT.

This rearrangement joins TRBV5-1 to TRBJ2-1, with TRBD1 as a possible D gene (6 bases). The CDR3 is made up of 12 amino acids. CDR1 SGHRS and CDR2 YFSETQ come from the germline V gene. V shed 7 bases and J shed 4 bases, with 9 bases lying between them. The CDR3 loop reads CASAQGYNEQFF. The CDR3 nucleotides are TGCGCCAGCGCACAGGGTTACAATGAGCAGTTCTTC.

This chain joins TRBV7-2 and TRBJ1-2; a weak D match, TRBD1 (6 bases). The germline V and J ends were trimmed by 3 bases and 3 bases, with 14 bases remaining between them. CDR3 size: 15 residues. Germline V gene lookup returns CDR1 SGHTA and CDR2 FQGNSA. The CDR3: CASSFWGGADYGYTF. The CDR3 bases are TGTGCCAGCAGCTTTTGGGGGGGCGCAGACTATGGCTACACCTTC.

This chain joins TRBV29-1 and TRBJ1-2; possible D gene TRBD1, 5 bases. The V and J ends lost 7 bases and 8 bases respectively, with 26 bases between them. The CDR3 runs to 15 residues. Germline V gives CDR1 SQVTM, CDR2 ANQGSEA. DNA for the CDR3: TGCAGCGCAACTGCTACTGGTGGGACCGGTGGAGGCTACACCTTC. This sequence encodes CSATATGGTGGGYTF. Based on the CDR3 plus reference TRBV29-1 and TRBJ1-2, the full variable domain is SAVISQKPSRDICQRGTSLTIQCQVDSQVTMMFWYRQQPGQSLTLIATANQGSEATYESGFVIDKFPISRPNLTFSTLTVSNMSPEDSSIYLCSATATGGTGGGYTFGSGTRLTVV.

This clone has just one count. In nucleotides, the CDR3 is TGTGCCAGCAGCCGTTCACGGACCTCGAACACCGGGGAGCTGTTTTTT. This translates into CASSRSRTSNTGELFF. V usage is TRBV7-2 and J usage is TRBJ2-2; D ambiguous. This CDR3 has 16 residues. Germline-derived CDR1 and CDR2 are SGHTA and FQGNSA. The germline V and J ends were trimmed by 5 bases and 0 bases, with 13 bases remaining between them.